This T cell receptor (beta chain) comes out of a study of human T cells and chemical hapten exposure. For this clonotype: Its antigen is still unknown.

Deletions cut 0 bases from V and 4 bases from J, with 14 bases between. The germline V gene encodes CDR1 SGHRS and CDR2 YFSETQ. This CDR3 is 16 amino acids long. As for time point: patch test 1, 2 weeks after DPC sensitization. The treatment here: therapeutic diphenylcyclopropenone sensitization with weekly scalp DPC. TCRdb reprocessed the RACE reads via MiXCR and lists one record per CDR3 protein. The table includes about 340,000 distinct CDR3 sequences, 6% to 8.5% detected once. Whole-study results and caveats: The number of TCRs above 1 in 1000 frequency did not change after DPC sensitization.

The chain is built from TRBV5-1 and TRBJ1-3; unclear D gene. The specimen was whole blood, collected in connection with sensitization to the hapten diphenylcyclopropenone (DPC). The clonotype comes from a woman under 30 with alopecia areata. Some clones in this sample may be carry-over from other donors' samples. CDR3 in amino acids: CASSLVGVAYGNTIYF. DNA for the CDR3: TGCGCCAGCAGCTTGGTCGGGGTGGCGTACGGAAACACCATATATTTT. Using reference TRBV5-1 and TRBJ1-3 for the parts outside the CDR3, the full variable domain is KAGVTQTPRYLIKTRGQQVTLSCSPISGHRSVSWYQQTPGQGLQFLFEYFSETQRNKGNFPGRFSGRQFSNSRSEMNVSTLELGDSALYLCASSLVGVAYGNTIYFGEGSWLTVV.